This TCR beta chain was recorded in a study of identical twins. Study results and caveats: Insertions were fewer in abundant cord blood beta clonotypes, whereas memory repertoires showed none of this pattern.

CDR3 length equals 16 residues. V lost 5 bases, J lost 5 bases, and 12 bases stayed unmatched. TCRdb ran MiXCR on the 5' RACE reads and lists one entry per CDR3 protein. Altogether under 400,000 distinct CDR3 sequences are present, 8.5% to 10% being singletons, with the ten largest covering 8.5% to 10%. This clonotype was counted between two and nine times. The antigen remains undetermined. Every donor was a healthy Caucasian. The rearrangement links TRBV12-3 or TRBV12-4 to TRBJ2-1; TRBD2 aligns across 7 bases. This TCR derives from a woman in her fifties or sixties in good health. Sequences were obtained from naive T cells sorted from blood. The CDR3 region is CASSTPIAGPHNEQFF. CDR3 in DNA: TGTGCCAGCAGTACCCCAATAGCGGGCCCACACAATGAGCAGTTCTTC.